The T cell receptor (beta chain) described here comes from a study of blood T cell repertoires in COVID-19. Across the study: There were acute and convalescent COVID-19 samples, and they came from the United States, Italy and Spain.

Assay used: immunoSEQ multiplex PCR; TCRdb lists only in-frame clones, some missing. Of about 190,000 clones in the sample, approximately 84% were seen once. Germline lookup yields CDR1 SGHNT and CDR2 YYREEE (reference sequence). Trimming cost V 0 bases and J 1 base; bases outside gene matches: 3. The CDR3 extends over 15 amino acids. Recovered participants had two consecutive negative NP/OP PCR tests, healthcare professional clearance, or symptom resolution. V is TRBV5-4 and J is TRBJ2-7; TRBD1 aligns across 8 bases. This TCR derives from a woman aged 25 to 39 who had recovered from COVID-19. Specimen: PBMCs or T cells enriched from blood (not recorded which). The CDR3 coding sequence is TGTGCCAGCAGCTTGGCAGGGGGCAGTTCCTACGAGCAGTACTTC. Amino acids: CASSLAGGSSYEQYF.